The T cell receptor (beta chain) described here comes from a study of TIL therapy for anti-PD-1-resistant metastatic lung cancer. Study-level information: By whole-exome sequencing, median non-synonymous tumor mutation burden was less than 1.6 mutations per megabase.

The sample's time point: pre-treatment sample, taken before nivolumab and TIL therapy. Most excised metastases sampled were pleural nodules or supraclavicular lymph nodes. The immunoSEQ assay was v3. TCRdb's copy holds only in-frame clones and misses some; the assay was immunoSEQ multiplex PCR. The data contain more than 20,000 clones, 60% to 70% of them singletons. With 0 bases removed from V and 0 bases from J, the gap between germline ends came to 8 bases. Germline CDR1 reads SEHNR; CDR2 reads FQNEAQ (reference sequence). This CDR3 spans 15 amino acids. The source was tumor tissue, collected at baseline. The origin of this receptor is a woman aged 30-79 years with non-small cell lung cancer. The chain uses TRBV7-9 and TRBJ2-5; D is uncertain. The CDR3 DNA is TGTGCCAGCAGCTTAGCTCCCAGAAACCAAGAGACCCAGTACTTC. Protein: CASSLAPRNQETQYF. The entire variable domain, with the rest obtained from reference TRBV7-9 and TRBJ2-5, is as follows: DTGVSQNPRHKITKRGQNVTFRCDPISEHNRLYWYRQTLGQGPEFLTYFQNEAQLEKSRLLSDRFSAERPKGSFSTLEIQRTEQGDSAMYLCASSLAPRNQETQYFGPGTRLLVL.